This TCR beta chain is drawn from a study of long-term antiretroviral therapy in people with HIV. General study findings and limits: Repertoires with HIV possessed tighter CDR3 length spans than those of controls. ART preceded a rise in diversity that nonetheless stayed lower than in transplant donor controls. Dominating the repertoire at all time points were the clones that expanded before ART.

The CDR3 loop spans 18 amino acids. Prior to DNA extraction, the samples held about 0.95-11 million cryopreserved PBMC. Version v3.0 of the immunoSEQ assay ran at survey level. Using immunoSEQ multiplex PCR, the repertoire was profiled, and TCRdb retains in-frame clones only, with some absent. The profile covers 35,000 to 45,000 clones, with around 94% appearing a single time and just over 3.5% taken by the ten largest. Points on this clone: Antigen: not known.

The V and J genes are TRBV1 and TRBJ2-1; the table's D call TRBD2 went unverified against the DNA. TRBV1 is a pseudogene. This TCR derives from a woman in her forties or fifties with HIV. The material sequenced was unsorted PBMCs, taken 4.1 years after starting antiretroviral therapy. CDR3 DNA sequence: TGCACCAGCAGCCGAGCCCCCGTTTCCGTGCCTTACTACAATGAGCAGTTCTTC. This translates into CTSSRAPVSVPYYNEQFF.